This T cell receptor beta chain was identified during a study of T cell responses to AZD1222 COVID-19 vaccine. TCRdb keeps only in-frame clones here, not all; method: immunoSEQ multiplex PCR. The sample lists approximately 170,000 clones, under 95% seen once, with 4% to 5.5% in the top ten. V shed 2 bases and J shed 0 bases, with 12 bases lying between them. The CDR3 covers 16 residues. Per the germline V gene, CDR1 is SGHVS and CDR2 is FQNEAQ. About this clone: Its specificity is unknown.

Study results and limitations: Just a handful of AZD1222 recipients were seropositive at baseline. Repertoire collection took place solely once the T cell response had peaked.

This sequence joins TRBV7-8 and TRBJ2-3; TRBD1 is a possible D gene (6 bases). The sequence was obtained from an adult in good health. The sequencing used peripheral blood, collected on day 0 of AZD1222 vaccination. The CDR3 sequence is CASSLLGQYSTDTQYF. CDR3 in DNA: TGTGCCAGCAGCTTACTAGGACAGTATAGCACAGATACGCAGTATTTT.